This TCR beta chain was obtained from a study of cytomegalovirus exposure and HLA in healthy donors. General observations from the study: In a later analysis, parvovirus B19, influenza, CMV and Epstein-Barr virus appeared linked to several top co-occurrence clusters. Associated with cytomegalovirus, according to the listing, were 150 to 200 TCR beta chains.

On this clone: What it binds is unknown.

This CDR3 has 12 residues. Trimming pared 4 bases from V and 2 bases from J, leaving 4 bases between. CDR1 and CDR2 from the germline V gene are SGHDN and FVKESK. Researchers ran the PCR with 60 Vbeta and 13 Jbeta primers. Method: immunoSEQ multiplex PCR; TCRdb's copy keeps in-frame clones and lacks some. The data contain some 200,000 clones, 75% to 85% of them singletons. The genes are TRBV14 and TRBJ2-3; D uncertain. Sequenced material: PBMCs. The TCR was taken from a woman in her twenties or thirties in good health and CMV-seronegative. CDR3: CASSPYTDTQYF. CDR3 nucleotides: TGTGCCAGCAGCCCCTACACAGATACGCAGTATTTT.